Listed here are 15 T cell receptor beta chains from one sample, sequenced in a study of Ad26.COV2.S vaccination and SARS-CoV-2 variants. Sample treatment: some 20 received Ad26.COV2.S at low or high dose, single or two shots; several received placebo; per-sample allocation not given. Following the first vaccine or placebo injection, samples were taken on day 63. Assay: immunoSEQ multiplex PCR; the TCRdb copy retains only in-frame clones and omits some. Of some 250,000 clones listed, around 89% are singletons. This specimen was peripheral blood, taken in a trial of Ad26.COV2.S vaccine versus placebo. These receptors originate from a person aged 18-65 years who received the Ad26.COV2.S COVID-19 vaccine or a placebo.

The rearrangement joins TRBV19 to TRBJ1-5; 7 positions agree with TRBD1. The CDR3 consists of 16 residues. The germline CDR1 and CDR2 sequences are LNHDA and SQIVND (reference sequence). Unmatched junction bases numbered 7, after V lost 1 base and J lost 4 bases. CDR3 bases: TGTGCCAGTAGTATAGGGGTAGGGGGCCTAAATCAGCCCCAGCATTTT. Its protein product is CASSIGVGGLNQPQHF. Full variable domain (outside the CDR3, taken from reference TRBV19 and TRBJ1-5): DGGITQSPKYLFRKEGQNVTLSCEQNLNHDAMYWYRQDPGQGLRLIYYSQIVNDFQKGDIAEGYSVSREKKESFPLTVTSAQKNPTAFYLCASSIGVGGLNQPQHFGDGTRLSIL.

The chain joins TRBV5-4 to TRBJ1-3; no reliable D call. The germline gives CDR1 SGHNT, CDR2 YYREEE (reference sequence). The CDR3 length is 15 residues. V lost 3 bases and J 1 base, leaving 11 bases between the germline ends. The CDR3 sequence: CASSWRADSGNTIYF. As DNA, the CDR3 is TGTGCCAGCAGCTGGAGGGCAGATTCTGGAAACACCATATATTTT.

To note about this clone: Other DNA variants within this sample encode the same CDR3. The genes are TRBV7-9 and TRBJ2-7; no clear D gene. Germline CDR1 reads SEHNR; CDR2 reads FQNEAQ (reference sequence). V gave up 4 bases and J gave up 2 bases, with 6 bases separating them. The CDR3 contains 12 residues. The CDR3 coding sequence is TGTGCCAGCAGCTCAACAGCCTACGAGCAGTACTTC. It is translated as CASSSTAYEQYF.

This chain joins TRBV4-2 and TRBJ2-1; TRBD1 or TRBD2 may be the D gene (5 bases each). The V and J ends lost 4 bases and 5 bases respectively, with 18 bases between them. The CDR3 is 16 amino acids. CDR1 is LGHNA, CDR2 YNFKEQ, per germline. The CDR3 here is CASSLGAREGDNEQFF. The DNA of the CDR3 is TGTGCCAGCAGCCTAGGGGCTCGTGAGGGAGACAATGAGCAGTTCTTC.

This rearrangement joins TRBV10-3 to TRBJ1-2; 9 nucleotides align to TRBD1. The CDR3 covers 14 residues. V lost 7 bases to trimming and J lost 2 bases; unmatched junction nucleotides: 5. Germline V gene data show CDR1 as ENHRY and CDR2 as SYGVKD. The chain's CDR3 is CAITNGQGNYGYTF. The CDR3 region has the DNA TGTGCCATCACCAACGGACAGGGGAACTATGGCTACACCTTC.

The V gene is TRBV4-1, the J gene TRBJ1-5; 9 bases agree with TRBD1. Per the germline V gene, CDR1 is MGHRA and CDR2 is YSYEKL. Trimming removed 4 bases from V and 1 base from J; junction bases left unmatched: 2. This CDR3 has 15 residues. The CDR3: CASSPGQGSNQPQHF. In DNA form, the CDR3 reads TGCGCCAGCAGCCCCGGACAGGGGAGCAATCAGCCCCAGCATTTT.

The CDR3 sequence: CASSASATFPFF. Written as DNA, the CDR3 is TGTGCCAGCAGTGCGTCGGCCACATTCCCTTTCTTT. The V gene is TRBV7-9, the J gene TRBJ1-1; D gene unclear. Per germline, CDR1 SEHNR and CDR2 FQNEAQ (reference sequence). The CDR3 sequence is 12 residues long. With 6 bases removed from V and 12 bases from J, the gap between germline ends came to 17 bases.

The CDR3 protein is CASSPWGQGRAEAFF. The CDR3 nucleotides read TGTGCCAGCAGCCCCTGGGGGCAGGGAAGGGCTGAAGCTTTCTTT. The chain links TRBV7-3 to TRBJ1-1; D is perhaps TRBD1 (6 bases). The CDR3 contains 15 residues. V was clipped by 5 bases and J by 6 bases, with 19 bases between them. Germline CDR1 SGHTA, CDR2 FQGTGA.

This sequence joins TRBV10-3 and TRBJ1-6, with 9 bases matching TRBD1. Germline-derived CDR1 and CDR2 are ENHRY and SYGVKD. V shed 6 bases and J 7 bases; nucleotides not matched to a gene: 10. This CDR3 is 16 amino acids long. This CDR3 reads CAISRDRALANSPLHF. The CDR3 DNA follows: TGTGCCATCAGCCGGGACAGGGCTCTAGCGAATTCACCCCTCCACTTT.

The chain carries TRBV5-1 and TRBJ1-1; 10 bases match TRBD1. This CDR3 is built from 15 residues. In germline, CDR1 is SGHRS, CDR2 YFSETQ. The V gene end was trimmed by 2 bases and the J gene end by 1 base; junction bases not matched to a gene: 2. The CDR3 nucleotides are TGCGCCAGCAGCTTAAGGACAGGGGGGAACACTGAAGCTTTCTTT. Protein: CASSLRTGGNTEAFF.

The genes are TRBV7-9 and TRBJ1-2; possibly TRBD1 for D (5 bases). V shed 5 bases and J shed 0 bases, with 16 bases lying between them. Germline CDR1 reads SEHNR; CDR2 reads FQNEAQ (reference sequence). This CDR3 comprises 16 residues. The chain's CDR3 is CASSPAGPVTNYGYTF. CDR3 bases: TGTGCCAGCAGCCCCGCGGGACCGGTTACTAACTATGGCTACACCTTC.

This rearrangement joins TRBV6-5 to TRBJ2-7; 7 bases match TRBD1. The CDR3 length is 15 residues. The trim removed 4 bases at V and 7 bases at J, leaving 13 bases unmatched. CDR1 is MNHEY, CDR2 SVGAGI, per germline. In DNA form, the CDR3 reads TGTGCCAGCAGTTCGCTGTGGACAGGTCTCGGGGAGCAGTACTTC. It translates to CASSSLWTGLGEQYF.

J is TRBJ2-7 and V is TRBV9, with D maybe TRBD2 (5 bases). Germline V gene lookup returns CDR1 SGDLS and CDR2 YYNGEE. V lost 3 bases and J lost 2, with 15 bases in between. CDR3 length: 15 amino acids. CDR3 coding DNA: TGTGCCAGCAGCGACTTGGCGGGCAGGCCCTACGAGCAGTACTTC. Translation: CASSDLAGRPYEQYF.

The CDR3: CASSSTVSRGGYTF. The CDR3 DNA is TGTGCCAGCAGTTCGACGGTCAGCCGTGGGGGCTACACCTTC. The V and J genes are TRBV27 and TRBJ1-2; D is unresolved. Germline loops: CDR1 MNHEY, CDR2 SMNVEV (reference sequence). The V and J ends lost 4 bases and 8 bases respectively, with 17 bases between them. This CDR3 has 14 residues.

The sample holds a few counts of this clone. This chain joins TRBV6-5 and TRBJ2-7; D not resolved. Per germline, CDR1 MNHEY and CDR2 SVGAGI. V gave up 2 bases and J gave up 0 bases, with 11 bases separating them. This CDR3 region has 15 residues. The DNA of the CDR3 is TGTGCCAGCAGTTACGCTGGACCCCTCTCCTACGAGCAGTACTTC. It translates to CASSYAGPLSYEQYF.